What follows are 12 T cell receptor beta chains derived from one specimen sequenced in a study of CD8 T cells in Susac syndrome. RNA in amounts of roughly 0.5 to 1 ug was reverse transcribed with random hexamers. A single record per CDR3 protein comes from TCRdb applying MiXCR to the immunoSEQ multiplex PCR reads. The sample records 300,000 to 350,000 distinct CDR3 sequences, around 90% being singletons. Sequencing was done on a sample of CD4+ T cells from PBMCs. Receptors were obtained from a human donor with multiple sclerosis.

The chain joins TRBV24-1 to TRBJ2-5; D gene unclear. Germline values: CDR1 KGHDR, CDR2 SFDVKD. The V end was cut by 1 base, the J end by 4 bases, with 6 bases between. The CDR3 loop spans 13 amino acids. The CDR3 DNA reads TGTGCCACCAGTGATTTTTATTCAGAGACCCAGTACTTC. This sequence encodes CATSDFYSETQYF.

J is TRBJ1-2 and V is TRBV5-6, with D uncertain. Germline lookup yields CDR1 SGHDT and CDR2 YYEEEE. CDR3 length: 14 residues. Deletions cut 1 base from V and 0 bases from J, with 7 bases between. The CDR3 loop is CASSLLGANYGYTF. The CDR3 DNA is TGTGCCAGCAGCTTGCTGGGAGCTAACTATGGCTACACCTTC.

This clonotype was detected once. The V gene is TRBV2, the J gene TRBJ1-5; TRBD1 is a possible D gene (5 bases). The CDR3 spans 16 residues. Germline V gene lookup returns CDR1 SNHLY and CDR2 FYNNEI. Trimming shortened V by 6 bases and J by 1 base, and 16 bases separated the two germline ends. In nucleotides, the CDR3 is TGTGCCAGCAGCGAGGGGCGGGGGGTGAGCAATCAGCCCCAGCATTTT. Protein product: CASSEGRGVSNQPQHF.

CDR3 nucleotide sequence: TGTGCCGCCCATCAGGGGGGCGGGGGACAGACGGTTGGCTACACCTTC. This gives the protein CAAHQGGGGQTVGYTF. This chain links TRBV10-3 with TRBJ1-2, with 7 bases identical to TRBD1. Unmatched junction bases numbered 22, after V lost 11 bases and J lost 7 bases. Germline V gives CDR1 ENHRY, CDR2 SYGVKD. This CDR3 comprises 16 residues.

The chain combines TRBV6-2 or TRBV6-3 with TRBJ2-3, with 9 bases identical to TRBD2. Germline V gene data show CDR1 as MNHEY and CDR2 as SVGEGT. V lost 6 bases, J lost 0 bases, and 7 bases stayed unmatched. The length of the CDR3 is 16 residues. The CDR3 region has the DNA TGTGCCAGCAGGACCCTAGCGGGGCCTAGCACAGATACGCAGTATTTT. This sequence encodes CASRTLAGPSTDTQYF.

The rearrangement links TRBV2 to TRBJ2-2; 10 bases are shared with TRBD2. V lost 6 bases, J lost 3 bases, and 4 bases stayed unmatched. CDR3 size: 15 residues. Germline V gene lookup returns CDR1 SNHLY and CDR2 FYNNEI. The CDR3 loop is CASSRGLADTGELFF. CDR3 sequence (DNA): TGTGCCAGCAGCCGTGGACTAGCGGACACCGGGGAGCTGTTTTTT.

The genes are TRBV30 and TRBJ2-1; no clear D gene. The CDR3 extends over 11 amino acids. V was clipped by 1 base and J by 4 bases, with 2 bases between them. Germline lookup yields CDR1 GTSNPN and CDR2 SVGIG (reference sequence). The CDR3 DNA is TGTGCCTGGAGTGCTTACAATGAGCAGTTCTTC. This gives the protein CAWSAYNEQFF.

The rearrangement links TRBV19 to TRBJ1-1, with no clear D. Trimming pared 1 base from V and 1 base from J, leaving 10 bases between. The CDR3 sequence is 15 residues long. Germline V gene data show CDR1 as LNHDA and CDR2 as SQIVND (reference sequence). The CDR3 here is CASSIALGRNTEAFF. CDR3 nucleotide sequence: TGTGCCAGTAGTATAGCCCTTGGCAGGAACACTGAAGCTTTCTTT. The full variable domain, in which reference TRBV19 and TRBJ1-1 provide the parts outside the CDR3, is DGGITQSPKYLFRKEGQNVTLSCEQNLNHDAMYWYRQDPGQGLRLIYYSQIVNDFQKGDIAEGYSVSREKKESFPLTVTSAQKNPTAFYLCASSIALGRNTEAFFGQGTRLTVV.

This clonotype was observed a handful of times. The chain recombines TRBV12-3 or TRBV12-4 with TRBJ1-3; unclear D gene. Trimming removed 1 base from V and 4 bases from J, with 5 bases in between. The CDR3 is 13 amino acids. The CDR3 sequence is CASSLGRGNTIYF. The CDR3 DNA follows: TGTGCCAGCAGTTTAGGCCGCGGAAACACCATATATTTT.

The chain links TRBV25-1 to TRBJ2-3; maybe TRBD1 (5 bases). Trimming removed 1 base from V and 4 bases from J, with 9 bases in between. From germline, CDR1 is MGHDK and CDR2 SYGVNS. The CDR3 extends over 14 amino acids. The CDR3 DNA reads TGTGCCAGCAGTGAATTTAAGGGGCCAGATACGCAGTATTTT. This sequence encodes CASSEFKGPDTQYF.

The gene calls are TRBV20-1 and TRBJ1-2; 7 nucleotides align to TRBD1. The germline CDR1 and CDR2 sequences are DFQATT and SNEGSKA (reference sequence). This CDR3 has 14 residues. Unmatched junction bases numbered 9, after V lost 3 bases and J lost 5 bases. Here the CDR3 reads CSASIRTGGYGYTF. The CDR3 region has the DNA TGCAGTGCTAGTATTAGGACAGGAGGATATGGCTACACCTTC.

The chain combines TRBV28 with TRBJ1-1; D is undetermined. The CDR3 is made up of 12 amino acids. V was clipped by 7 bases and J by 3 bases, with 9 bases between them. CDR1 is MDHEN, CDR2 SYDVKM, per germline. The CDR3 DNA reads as TGTGCCAGCAATGGAGGGCACACTGAAGCTTTCTTT. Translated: CASNGGHTEAFF.